Detailed here is one T cell receptor (beta chain). This clone appeared a single time. The clone's antigen remains unknown. No much larger clone is present one base from it, and per-base qualities are unavailable. This sample was included in a study of blood T cell repertoires in COVID-19 (dated by TCRdb to the early 2020s). Study-level background: Samples covering the acute and convalescent phases of COVID-19 were provided by collaborators in the United States, Italy and Spain. The material from the prospective study consisted of cDNA or gDNA derived from T cells, B-cell-depleted T cells, or PBMCs. Deeply sampled blood TCRbeta repertoires from subjects exposed to, actively infected with, or recovered from COVID-19 were included in the dataset. The repertoires were made available in a free public database intended to serve as a resource for research on the immune response to SARS-CoV-2. The samples were drawn from two sources: the first 160 participants of the ongoing ImmuneRACE study, and 950 to 1,500 subjects contributed by 6 global collaborators. Sample metadata almost always included a de-identified subject ID, COVID-19 status, age in years and sex. Where available, HLA class I and class II types were obtained from metadata supplied by the sample provider rather than from assay-based typing.

At one collaborating source in Seattle, patients were enrolled during active infection and were followed longitudinally through the course of disease. Each collaborating institution followed its own protocols to collect whole blood in K2EDTA tubes. Collaborator samples were shipped for TCRbeta analysis as frozen whole blood, isolated PBMCs, or DNA extracted from either sample type. What the work shows at the level of the full study, not this receptor alone: The quantity of clinical and demographic metadata differed by source and by participant and was supplied without curation.

The germline V gene (reference sequence) yields DFQATT for CDR1 and SNEGSKA for CDR2. The CDR3, cysteine through phenylalanine, is 15 amino acids long. The only DNA kept is the CDR3, 45 bases in frame from the first base. V is pared back by 3 bases and J by 6 bases, with 18 bases lying between the germline termini. TCRbeta CDR3 regions were amplified from genomic DNA by means of the immunoSEQ Assay, a bias-controlled multiplex PCR. From the authors' description of their analysis: Nucleated cell counts per sample were estimated from amplification of reference gene primers within the assay. To quantify the absolute abundance of each unique TCRbeta CDR3 rearrangement, sequence reads were collapsed and filtered. For each sample, productive Simpson clonality was calculated as the square root of Simpson's diversity index over productive rearrangements. Sourced from immuneACCESS, this table was stored by TCRdb with only in-frame sequences that have V and J called. A share of the clones is absent; for the studies checked, an unresolved V gene accounts for under half, and the remainder has no known explanation. For V, J and clone size, that table is used; D and trimming come from the DNA. This sample holds 150,000 to 200,000 clones; 82% were observed only once. About 8% of the sample is in the top ten clones.

This receptor was obtained from a woman aged 60-75 years with COVID-19, enrolled during active disease. The source material was peripheral blood. Recombination linked TRBV20-1 to TRBJ1-5, with the D gene uncertain. The nucleotide sequence is TGCAGTGCTAGTCCATCGGGAGGGTTTCCTCAGCCCCAGCATTTT. This translates into CSASPSGGFPQPQHF.